The T cell receptor (beta chain) described here comes from a study of blood T cell repertoires in COVID-19. About the research overall: Samples representing acute and convalescent COVID-19 were sourced from the United States, Italy and Spain. PBMCs, B-cell-depleted T cells, or T cells provided the cDNA or gDNA that made up the material.

The CDR3 extends over 15 amino acids. In germline, CDR1 is GTSNPN, CDR2 SVGIG (reference sequence). V was pared by 2 bases and J by 3 bases, with 6 bases of the junction left unmatched. Seattle's enrolled individuals joined amid active infection and were then monitored longitudinally. Authors' methods: For nucleated cells, counts were estimated from reference gene primer amplification. The assay was immunoSEQ multiplex PCR, and TCRdb's table has in-frame clones only and misses some. For V, J and clone size, that table is used; D and trimming come from the DNA. In the table there are fewer than 400,000 clones, 75% to 90% of which are singletons.

V gene TRBV30 combines with J gene TRBJ2-7, with TRBD2 identical over 11 bases. The clonotype originates from a young woman with COVID-19, enrolled during active disease. The sequencing input was peripheral blood. As DNA, the CDR3 is TGTGCCTGGAGTCCACTAGCGGGAGAACACTACGAGCAGTACTTC. This codes for CAWSPLAGEHYEQYF.